This TCR beta chain emerged from a study of Graves' ophthalmopathy and Graves' hyperthyroidism. Clinical symptoms, serum thyroxine, TRAb, thyroid ultrasound and orbital computed tomography were relied on for diagnosis. Transcripts of RNA were the source for amplifying TCR beta CDR3 regions. HTBI primers were used in a first-round RT-PCR, which preceded a second-round multiplex PCR. TCRdb called the multiplex PCR reads again in MiXCR, with one record for every CDR3 protein. Altogether more than 300,000 distinct CDR3 sequences are present, roughly 15% being singletons, with the ten largest covering roughly 7%. Between the trimmed V and J ends, which lost 4 bases and 6 bases, there was a span of 16 bases. The CDR3 is 14 amino acids. CDR1 and CDR2 (germline): MGHRA, YSYEKL. This clonotype was recorded many times.

What was sequenced was peripheral blood. The sequence was obtained from a young woman with stable Graves' hyperthyroidism. The V call is TRBV4-1, the J call TRBJ2-7; D is possibly TRBD1 or TRBD2 (5 bases each). The CDR3 loop is CASSPGPRDAEQYF. The DNA of the CDR3 is TGCGCCAGCAGCCCAGGACCCCGGGACGCCGAGCAGTACTTC.